This passage covers 18 T cell receptor beta chains from one sample sequenced in a study of human T cells and chemical hapten exposure. TCRdb re-derived calls from the RACE reads in MiXCR, one entry per CDR3 protein. The sample lists some 52,000 distinct CDR3 sequences, 11% occurring once. The time point denotes: patch test 1, 2 weeks after DPC sensitization. Treatment reported: therapeutic diphenylcyclopropenone sensitization with weekly scalp DPC. Total RNA was isolated from whole blood that had not been fractionated. The sequences come from whole blood, collected in connection with sensitization to the hapten diphenylcyclopropenone (DPC). Receptor source: a woman between 35 and 50 years old with alopecia areata. Some clones in this sample may be carry-over from other donors' samples.

This clonotype was observed a handful of times. V is TRBV14 and J is TRBJ2-2; no definite D call. Trimming left V 2 bases short and J 1 base short, with 5 bases between. This CDR3 spans 14 amino acids. Per germline, CDR1 SGHDN and CDR2 FVKESK. The CDR3 sequence: CASSQNMNTGELFF. CDR3 in DNA: TGTGCCAGCAGCCAAAATATGAACACCGGGGAGCTGTTTTTT.

This clonotype showed up just a few times. The chain employs TRBV18 and TRBJ2-3; TRBD2 agrees at 8 bases. Per germline, CDR1 KGHSH and CDR2 LQKENI. This CDR3 contains 21 residues. The trim removed 0 bases at V and 0 bases at J, leaving 17 bases unmatched. The CDR3 DNA reads as TGTGCCAGCTCACCACCGGTGGGATCCAGACGTAGCGGGGTTAGCACAGATACGCAGTATTTT. Its protein is CASSPPVGSRRSGVSTDTQYF.

J is TRBJ1-1 and V is TRBV3-1; D not resolved. V was pared by 3 bases and J by 0 bases, with 8 bases between. The CDR3 runs to 14 residues. Germline V gene sequence: CDR1 LGHDT, CDR2 YNNKEL (reference sequence). CDR3 residues: CASSHAGLNTEAFF. CDR3 sequence (DNA): TGTGCCAGCAGCCATGCGGGTCTGAACACTGAAGCTTTCTTT.

This clonotype was seen many times. The chain uses TRBV5-1 and TRBJ1-4, with 9 bases fitting TRBD1. The CDR3 contains 15 residues. Germline lookup yields CDR1 SGHRS and CDR2 YFSETQ. V lost 4 bases and J lost 6; bases outside the gene matches: 7. The CDR3 nucleotides read TGCGCCAGCAGCGAACAGGGGGCGCCGGATGAAAAACTGTTTTTT. Amino acids: CASSEQGAPDEKLFF.

This clonotype has ten or more counts. This sequence joins TRBV4-1 and TRBJ1-5; possible D gene TRBD1, 5 bases. The CDR3 consists of 17 residues. The germline gives CDR1 MGHRA, CDR2 YSYEKL. The V end was cut by 3 bases, the J end by 0 bases, with 15 bases between. This CDR3 is CASSQRQNEYSNQPQHF. The CDR3 DNA follows: TGCGCCAGCAGCCAGAGACAGAACGAGTATAGCAATCAGCCCCAGCATTTT.

The sample holds many counts of this clonotype. The chain recombines TRBV6-1 with TRBJ2-1; D is unclear. Per germline, CDR1 MNHNS and CDR2 SASEGT. The CDR3 covers 16 residues. V gave up 6 bases and J gave up 0 bases, with 15 bases separating them. CDR3 residues: CASRASRVSSYNEQFF. The CDR3 DNA is TGTGCCAGCAGGGCTTCAAGAGTATCCTCCTACAATGAGCAGTTCTTC.

The V and J genes are TRBV28 and TRBJ2-7; D remains ambiguous. The CDR3 loop spans 11 amino acids. Deletions cut 7 bases from V and 2 bases from J, with 6 bases between. Looked up from germline, CDR1 is MDHEN and CDR2 is SYDVKM. For the CDR3, the DNA is TGTGCCAGCACCGATACCTACGAGCAGTACTTC. Its protein product is CASTDTYEQYF.

Ten or more counts support this clonotype. The chain recombines TRBV7-2 with TRBJ2-7; D not certain. The V end was cut by 4 bases, the J end by 2 bases, with 9 bases between. This CDR3 has 13 amino acids. Germline-derived CDR1 and CDR2 are SGHTA and FQGNSA. The CDR3 DNA reads as TGTGCCAGCAGCTCCGGGTCCCCCTACGAGCAGTACTTC. Encoded protein: CASSSGSPYEQYF.

At least ten counts were recorded for this clonotype. This sequence joins TRBV18 and TRBJ2-1; either TRBD1 or TRBD2 may fit D (5 bases each). The CDR3 contains 15 residues. Germline assignment: CDR1 KGHSH and CDR2 LQKENI. The V end lost 2 bases, the J end lost 5 bases, and 13 bases lay between the germline ends. CDR3 sequence: CASSPSWGSDNEQFF. CDR3 nucleotide sequence: TGTGCCAGCTCACCATCATGGGGGTCCGACAATGAGCAGTTCTTC.

This clonotype was seen a handful of times. This chain joins TRBV27 and TRBJ2-2, with a possible D match to TRBD1 (5 bases). This CDR3 contains 15 residues. Trimming removed 2 bases at V and 7 bases at J, with 14 bases between. Germline CDR1 MNHEY, CDR2 SMNVEV (reference sequence). Here the CDR3 DNA reads TGTGCCAGCAGTTTACTGGGGCAGGGTAACGGGGAGCTGTTTTTT. Protein sequence: CASSLLGQGNGELFF.

The chain carries TRBV21-1 and TRBJ2-7. TRBV21-1 is a pseudogene. The CDR3 has 12 residues. The CDR3 nucleotides are TGTGCCAGCCTACCCCATATGGACGAGCAGTACTTC. It translates to CASLPHMDEQYF.

This clonotype was recorded a few times. The chain recombines TRBV30 with TRBJ2-5; D may be TRBD1 (6 bases). With 0 bases removed from V and 2 bases from J, the gap between germline ends came to 10 bases. This CDR3 is built from 14 residues. The germline V gene encodes CDR1 GTSNPN and CDR2 SVGIG (reference sequence). CDR3 in amino acids: CAWSVNRAQETQYF. The DNA for the CDR3 is TGTGCCTGGAGTGTGAACAGGGCACAAGAGACCCAGTACTTC. Full variable domain (rest looked up from reference TRBV30 and TRBJ2-5): SQTIHQWPATLVQPVGSPLSLECTVEGTSNPNLYWYRQAAGRGLQLLFYSVGIGQISSEVPQNLSASRPQDRQFILSSKKLLLSDSGFYLCAWSVNRAQETQYFGPGTRLLVL.

In its sample, this clonotype was seen a few times. This chain uses TRBV6-5 with TRBJ2-2; D possibly matches TRBD1 or TRBD2 (5 bases each). Looked up from germline, CDR1 is MNHEY and CDR2 is SVGAGI. The CDR3 has 15 amino acids. Trimming removed 2 bases at V and 6 bases at J, with 13 bases between. As DNA, the CDR3 is TGTGCCAGCAGTTACGAGGGGCCTCTCGCCGGGGAGCTGTTTTTT. It translates to CASSYEGPLAGELFF.

This rearrangement joins TRBV6-2 or TRBV6-3 to TRBJ1-1, with D perhaps TRBD1 (5 bases). This CDR3 has 17 amino acids. V was cut by 0 bases and J by 3 bases, with 17 bases left in between. Germline CDR1 MNHEY, CDR2 SVGEGT. CDR3 sequence reads: CASSYSRLRGAYTEAFF. For the CDR3, the DNA is TGTGCCAGCAGTTACTCGAGGTTAAGAGGGGCTTACACTGAAGCTTTCTTT.

This clonotype has just a few counts. The CDR3 sequence is CASSQEGGSLLFF. CDR3 nucleotides: TGTGCCAGCAGCCAAGAGGGCGGGAGCCTCCTGTTCTTC. The chain combines TRBV3-1 with TRBJ2-1; 7 nucleotides match TRBD2. V trimming: 0 bases; J trimming: 15 bases; junction bases outside the gene matches: 8. Germline values: CDR1 LGHDT, CDR2 YNNKEL (reference sequence). This CDR3 is built from 13 residues.

This clonotype was counted many times. This sequence joins TRBV6-2 or TRBV6-3 and TRBJ1-4; 7 bases line up with TRBD1. CDR1 and CDR2 from the germline V gene are MNHEY and SVGEGT. The CDR3 length is 15 residues. Unmatched junction bases numbered 11, after V lost 8 bases and J lost 5 bases. The CDR3, as DNA: TGTGCCAGCCGGTACCAGGACAGGAGGAATGAAAAACTGTTTTTT. This translates into CASRYQDRRNEKLFF.

This clonotype has at least ten counts. This chain uses TRBV20-1 with TRBJ2-3; D gene unclear. The germline V gene encodes CDR1 DFQATT and CDR2 SNEGSKA (reference sequence). This CDR3 has 13 residues. Trimming left V 3 bases short and J 4 bases short, with 11 bases between. The CDR3 DNA reads as TGCAGTGCTAGCCCGGCCCCCCCAGATACGCAGTATTTT. Translating it yields CSASPAPPDTQYF.

The rearrangement uses TRBV6-2 or TRBV6-3 and TRBJ2-7, with TRBD1 matching over 7 bases. CDR1 and CDR2 (germline): MNHEY, SVGEGT. This CDR3 comprises 14 residues. After removal of 4 bases from V and 2 bases from J, the junction contained 5 bases not matched to a gene. The CDR3 region is CASSSDRDTYEQYF. The CDR3 DNA sequence: TGTGCCAGCAGTTCAGACAGGGATACCTACGAGCAGTACTTC.